The rows below give T cell receptor beta chains drawn from one sample of a study of T cells in Graves' hyperthyroidism and ophthalmopathy. Using its own MiXCR run on the multiplex PCR reads, TCRdb lists one record per CDR3 protein. The repertoire consists of hundreds of thousands of distinct CDR3 sequences, with around 15% occurring once and the leading ten covering roughly 10%. The sequenced sample consisted of blood. Every receptor here comes from a woman aged 18 to 35 with Graves' hyperthyroidism. CDR3s include the opening cysteine and the closing phenylalanine or tryptophan. D genes are given only for firm matches.

V gene	D gene	J gene	CDR3 protein
TRBV6-1	TRBD2	TRBJ2-6	CASSSLAGVSGANVLTF
TRBV18	.	TRBJ1-1	CASSPRAQANTEAFF
TRBV20-1	TRBD1	TRBJ1-2	CSATVDRVGGGYTF
TRBV7-2	.	TRBJ2-7	CASSLATESYEQYF
TRBV14	.	TRBJ2-2	CASSQEQTGELFF
TRBV27	.	TRBJ2-7	CASSLFMAHEQYF
TRBV30	.	TRBJ1-5	CAWNHGGNQPQHF
TRBV7-8	.	TRBJ2-2	CASSLRRDSQVGELFF
TRBV28	.	TRBJ2-7	CASISGYGSYEQYF
TRBV3-1	.	TRBJ1-2	CASSQDLVAAALGYYTF
TRBV10-1	.	TRBJ2-3	CASSGSADTQYF
TRBV12-3/TRBV12-4	.	TRBJ1-1	CASRLGSLTGEAFF
TRBV3-1	.	TRBJ1-6	CASSPPRYNSPLHF
TRBV29-1	.	TRBJ2-1	CSVSLVPSSYNEQFF
TRBV5-1	.	TRBJ1-2	CASSLTVAYYGYTF
TRBV19	.	TRBJ1-5	CASNRWVSADQPQHF
TRBV20-1	TRBD1	TRBJ2-7	CSASDDRGQGEQYF
TRBV6-1	.	TRBJ2-3	CASRDGGTDTQYF
TRBV3-1	.	TRBJ2-1	CASSQDRERTSYNEQFF
TRBV20-1	TRBD2	TRBJ2-7	CSARDLYLAGGYEQYF
TRBV20-1	.	TRBJ1-1	CSARYSDRNTEAFF
TRBV3-1	.	TRBJ2-7	CASSLLSGAVEQYF
TRBV12-3/TRBV12-4	.	TRBJ2-1	CASSFPPSYEQFF
TRBV10-3	TRBD2	TRBJ2-5	CAIKAGTSGYQETQYF
TRBV28	.	TRBJ2-1	CASGTSWSSPYNEQFF
TRBV14	.	TRBJ2-2	CASSQVTMGVTGELFF
TRBV18	.	TRBJ1-6	CASSPLDSFNSPLHF
TRBV30	TRBD1	TRBJ2-7	CAWSKGQAFLGQVTHEQYF
TRBV7-9	.	TRBJ2-2	CASSLDGWTGELFF
TRBV5-6	.	TRBJ1-5	CASSLFSLRGNQPQHF
TRBV5-1	.	TRBJ1-6	CASSYSGGDSPLHF
TRBV11-2	TRBD1	TRBJ2-1	CASSRIYFGQGGRHNEQFF
TRBV7-9	.	TRBJ2-7	CASSFRVAGKQYF
TRBV9	.	TRBJ2-3	CASSVDTSPDTQYF
TRBV30	.	TRBJ2-2	CAWRYGGMGSTGELFF
TRBV6-1	TRBD2	TRBJ2-1	CASSWSGGSAYNEQFF